This T cell receptor beta chain comes out of a study of monozygotic twins with inflammatory bowel disease. Overall study findings and caveats: Repertoire similarity did not differ between concordant and discordant twins, perhaps due to limited power.

The CDR3 runs to 17 residues. In germline, CDR1 is LGHNA, CDR2 YNFKEQ. As for this clonotype: Its cognate antigen is unknown.

Incorporation of UMIs carrying a 6-nucleotide sample barcode was performed by template switching. Using the 5' RACE reads, TCRdb records one entry per CDR3 protein without DNA. The sample has a few hundred thousand distinct CDR3 sequences, and its top ten clones hold 2% to 3%. The V call is TRBV4-2, the J call TRBJ2-3; TCRdb designates TRBD2, a call that cannot be tested without DNA. Specimen: blood. The sequence came from a human donor with ulcerative colitis or Crohn's disease, or a healthy co-twin of an affected twin (not recorded which). CDR3 loop: CASSQAYLANGQDTQYF.